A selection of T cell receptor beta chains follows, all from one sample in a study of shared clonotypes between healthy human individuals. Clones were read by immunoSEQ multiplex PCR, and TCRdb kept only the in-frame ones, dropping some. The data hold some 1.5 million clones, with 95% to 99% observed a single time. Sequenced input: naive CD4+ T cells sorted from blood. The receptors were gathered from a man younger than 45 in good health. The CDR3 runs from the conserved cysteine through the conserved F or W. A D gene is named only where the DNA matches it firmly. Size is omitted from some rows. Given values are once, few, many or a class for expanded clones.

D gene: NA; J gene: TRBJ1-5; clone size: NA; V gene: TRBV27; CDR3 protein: CASRQGNQPQHF; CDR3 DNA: TGTGCCAGCAGGCAGGGGAATCAGCCCCAGCATTTT
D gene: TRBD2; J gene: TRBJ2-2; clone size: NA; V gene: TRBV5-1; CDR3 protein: CASSLLLAVNTGELFF; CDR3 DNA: TGCGCCAGCAGCTTGTTGCTAGCGGTTAACACCGGGGAGCTGTTTTTT
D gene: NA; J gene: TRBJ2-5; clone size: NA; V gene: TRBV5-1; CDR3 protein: CASSPTTGRYQETQYF; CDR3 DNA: TGCGCCAGCAGCCCTACGACAGGAAGGTACCAAGAGACCCAGTACTTC
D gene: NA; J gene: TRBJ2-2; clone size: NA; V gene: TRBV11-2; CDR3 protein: CASSLLDHGELFF; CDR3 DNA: TGTGCCAGCAGCCTTCTTGACCACGGGGAGCTGTTTTTT
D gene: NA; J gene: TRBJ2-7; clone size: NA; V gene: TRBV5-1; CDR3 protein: CASTSGLGEQYF; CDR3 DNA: TGCGCCAGCACCTCGGGGCTCGGCGAGCAGTACTTC
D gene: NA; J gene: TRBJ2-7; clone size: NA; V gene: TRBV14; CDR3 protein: CASSQGLWEQYF; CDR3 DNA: TGTGCCAGCAGCCAGGGGTTGTGGGAGCAGTACTTC
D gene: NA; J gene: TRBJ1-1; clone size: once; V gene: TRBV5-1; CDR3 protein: CASSLAVRTEAFF; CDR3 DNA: TGCGCCAGCAGCTTGGCCGTTCGAACTGAAGCTTTCTTT
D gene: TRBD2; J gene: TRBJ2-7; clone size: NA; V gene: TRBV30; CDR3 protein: CAWSPGLAGTYEQYF; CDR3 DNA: TGTGCCTGGAGCCCGGGACTAGCGGGAACCTACGAGCAGTACTTC
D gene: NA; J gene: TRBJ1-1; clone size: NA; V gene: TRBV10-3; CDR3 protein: CATATETNTEAFF; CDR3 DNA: TGTGCCACGGCGACAGAGACGAACACTGAAGCTTTCTTT
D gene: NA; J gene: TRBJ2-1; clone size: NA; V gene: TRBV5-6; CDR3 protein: CSSERFSYNEQFF; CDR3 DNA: TGTAGTTCTGAGCGGTTCAGTTACAATGAGCAGTTCTTC
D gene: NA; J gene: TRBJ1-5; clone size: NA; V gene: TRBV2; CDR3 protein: CASEGDRGQPQHF; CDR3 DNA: TGTGCCAGCGAAGGCGACAGAGGGCAGCCCCAGCATTTT
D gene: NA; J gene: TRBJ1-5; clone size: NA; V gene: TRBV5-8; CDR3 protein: CASSSLGRAALAQHF; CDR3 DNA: TGTGCCAGCAGCTCCCTCGGCAGGGCCGCTTTGGCCCAGCATTTT
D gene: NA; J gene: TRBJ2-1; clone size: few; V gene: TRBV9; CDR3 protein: CASSPRDQSSYNEQFF; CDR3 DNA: TGTGCCAGCAGCCCCCGGGACCAGAGCTCCTACAATGAGCAGTTCTTC
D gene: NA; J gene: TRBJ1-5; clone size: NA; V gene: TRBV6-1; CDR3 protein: CASSEAAGLDADQPQHF; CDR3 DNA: TGTGCCAGCAGTGAAGCAGCAGGGTTGGACGCGGACCAGCCCCAGCATTTT
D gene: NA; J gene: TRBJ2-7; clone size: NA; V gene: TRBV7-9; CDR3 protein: CASSKSSYEQYF; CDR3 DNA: TGTGCCAGCAGCAAGAGCTCCTACGAGCAGTACTTC
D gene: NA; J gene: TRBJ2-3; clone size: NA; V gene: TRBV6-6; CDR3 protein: CASRLDYTDTQYF; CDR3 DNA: TGTGCCAGCAGATTGGACTACACAGATACGCAGTATTTT
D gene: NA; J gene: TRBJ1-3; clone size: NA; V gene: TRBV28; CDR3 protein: CASSLGRRAHSGNTIYF; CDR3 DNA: TGTGCCAGCAGTTTAGGCCGCAGGGCCCACTCTGGAAACACCATATATTTT
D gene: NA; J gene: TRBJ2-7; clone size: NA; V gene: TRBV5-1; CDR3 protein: CASSPAPSYEQYF; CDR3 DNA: TGCGCCAGCAGCCCAGCCCCCTCCTACGAGCAGTACTTC
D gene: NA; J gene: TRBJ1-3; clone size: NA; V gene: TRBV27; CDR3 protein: CASSPSGGNTIYF; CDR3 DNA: TGTGCCAGCAGTCCCTCTGGGGGAAACACCATATATTTT
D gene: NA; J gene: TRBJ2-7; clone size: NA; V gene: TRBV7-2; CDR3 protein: CASSLSFRAGEQYF; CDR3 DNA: TGTGCCAGCAGCTTATCTTTCAGGGCCGGAGAGCAGTACTTC
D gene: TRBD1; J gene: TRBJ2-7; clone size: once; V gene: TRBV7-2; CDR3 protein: CASSLGQGRGEQYF; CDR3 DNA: TGTGCCAGCAGCTTAGGACAGGGTAGGGGTGAGCAGTACTTC
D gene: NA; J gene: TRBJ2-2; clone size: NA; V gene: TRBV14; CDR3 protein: CASSQVGGMDTGELFF; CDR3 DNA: TGTGCCAGCAGCCAAGTAGGGGGAATGGACACCGGGGAGCTGTTTTTT
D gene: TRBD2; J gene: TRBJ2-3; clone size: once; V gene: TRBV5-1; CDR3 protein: CASSSSGSSGDTQYF; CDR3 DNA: TGCGCCAGCAGCTCAAGCGGGAGCTCGGGAGATACGCAGTATTTT
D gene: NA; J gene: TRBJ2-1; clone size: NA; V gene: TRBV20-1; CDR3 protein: CSASDRGEQFF; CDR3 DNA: TGCAGTGCTTCCGACCGGGGCGAGCAGTTCTTC
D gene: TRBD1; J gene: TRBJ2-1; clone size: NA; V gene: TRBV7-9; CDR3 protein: CASREGQGAKNEQFF; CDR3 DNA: TGTGCCAGCAGGGAGGGACAGGGGGCAAAAAATGAGCAGTTCTTC
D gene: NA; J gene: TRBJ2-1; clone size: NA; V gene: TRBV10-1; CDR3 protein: CASSVGLPSPNPNNEQFF; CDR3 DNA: TGCGCCAGCAGTGTGGGGCTTCCGTCCCCGAACCCAAACAATGAGCAGTTCTTC
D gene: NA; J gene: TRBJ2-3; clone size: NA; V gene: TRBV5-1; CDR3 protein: CASSLTVSTSTDTQYF; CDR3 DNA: TGCGCCAGCAGCTTGACGGTCTCGACTAGCACAGATACGCAGTATTTT
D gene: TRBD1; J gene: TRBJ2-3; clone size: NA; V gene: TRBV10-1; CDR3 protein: CASSESPTGRQYF; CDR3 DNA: TGCGCCAGCAGTGAGTCGCCGACAGGGAGGCAGTATTTT
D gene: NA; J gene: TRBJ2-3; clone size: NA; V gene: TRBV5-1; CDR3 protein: CASLASGTDTQYF; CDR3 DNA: TGCGCCAGCCTAGCCTCTGGCACAGATACGCAGTATTTT
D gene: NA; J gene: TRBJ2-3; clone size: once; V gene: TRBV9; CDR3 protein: CASSVGNTQYF; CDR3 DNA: TGTGCCAGCAGCGTAGGGAATACGCAGTATTTT
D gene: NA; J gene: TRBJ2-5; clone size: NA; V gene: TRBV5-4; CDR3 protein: CASSSTSQGGETQYF; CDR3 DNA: TGTGCCAGCAGCTCTACGTCCCAGGGCGGGGAGACCCAGTACTTC
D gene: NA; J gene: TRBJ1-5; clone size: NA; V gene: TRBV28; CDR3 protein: CASSFSGRNNQPQHF; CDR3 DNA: TGTGCCAGCAGTTTTTCCGGGCGAAACAATCAGCCCCAGCATTTT
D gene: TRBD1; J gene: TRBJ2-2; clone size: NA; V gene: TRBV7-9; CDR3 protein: CASSGVGTGVGELFF; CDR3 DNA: TGTGCCAGCAGCGGGGTCGGGACAGGTGTCGGGGAGCTGTTTTTT
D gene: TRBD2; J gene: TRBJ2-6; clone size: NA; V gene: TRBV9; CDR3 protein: CASSVTSGRASGANVLTF; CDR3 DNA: TGTGCCAGCAGCGTTACTAGCGGGAGGGCCTCTGGGGCCAACGTCCTGACTTTC
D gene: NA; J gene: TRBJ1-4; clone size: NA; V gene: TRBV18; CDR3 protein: CASSPREGYNEKLFF; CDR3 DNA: TGTGCCAGCTCACCACGGGAGGGGTATAATGAAAAACTGTTTTTT
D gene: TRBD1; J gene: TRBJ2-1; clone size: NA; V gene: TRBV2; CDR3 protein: CASTSGRGQGGDNEQFF; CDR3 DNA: TGTGCCAGCACATCGGGGAGGGGACAGGGAGGAGACAATGAGCAGTTCTTC
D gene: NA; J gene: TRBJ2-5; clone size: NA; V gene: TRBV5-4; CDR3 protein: CASSMRGIQETQYF; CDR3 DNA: TGTGCCAGCAGCATGAGGGGGATCCAAGAGACCCAGTACTTC
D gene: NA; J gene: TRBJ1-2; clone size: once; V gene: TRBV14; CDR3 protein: CASSQAGAPNYGYTF; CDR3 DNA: TGTGCCAGCAGCCAAGCAGGAGCTCCTAACTATGGCTACACCTTC
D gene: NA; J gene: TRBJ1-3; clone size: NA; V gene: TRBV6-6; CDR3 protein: CASSYAGNTIYF; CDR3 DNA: TGTGCCAGCAGTTATGCGGGAAACACCATATATTTT
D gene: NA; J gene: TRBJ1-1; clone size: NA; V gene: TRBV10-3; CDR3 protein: CAISDQGTTEAFF; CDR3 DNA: TGTGCCATCAGTGATCAGGGCACCACTGAAGCTTTCTTT
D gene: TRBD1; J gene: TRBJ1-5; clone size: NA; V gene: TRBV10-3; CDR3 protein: CAISRVTGSNQPQHF; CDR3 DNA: TGTGCCATCAGTCGAGTGACAGGGAGCAATCAGCCCCAGCATTTT
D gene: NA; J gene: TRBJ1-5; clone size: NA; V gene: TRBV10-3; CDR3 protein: CAISATENQPQHF; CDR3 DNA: TGTGCCATCAGCGCGACAGAGAATCAGCCCCAGCATTTT
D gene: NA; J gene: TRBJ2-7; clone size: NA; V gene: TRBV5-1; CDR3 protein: CASSRVGDEQYF; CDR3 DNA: TGCGCCAGCAGCCGCGTGGGGGACGAGCAGTACTTC
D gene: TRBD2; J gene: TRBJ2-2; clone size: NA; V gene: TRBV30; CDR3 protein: CAWSVWTRMSGELFF; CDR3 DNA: TGTGCCTGGAGTGTCTGGACTAGGATGTCCGGGGAGCTGTTTTTT
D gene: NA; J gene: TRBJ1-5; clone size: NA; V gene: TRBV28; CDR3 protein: CASSFRGGRGQPQHF; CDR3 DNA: TGTGCCAGCAGTTTTAGGGGGGGCAGGGGTCAGCCCCAGCATTTT
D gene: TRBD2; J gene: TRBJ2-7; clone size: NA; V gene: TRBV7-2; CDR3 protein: CASSSKGTSGNYYEQYF; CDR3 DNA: TGTGCCAGCAGCTCGAAAGGGACTAGCGGAAATTACTACGAGCAGTACTTC
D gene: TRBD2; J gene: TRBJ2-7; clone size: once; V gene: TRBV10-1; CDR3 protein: CASSELAGGEQYF; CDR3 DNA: TGCGCCAGCAGTGAACTAGCGGGAGGCGAGCAGTACTTC
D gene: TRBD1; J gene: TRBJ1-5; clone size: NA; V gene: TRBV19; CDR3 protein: CASSRPGQANQPQHF; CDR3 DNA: TGTGCCAGTAGTCGGCCGGGACAGGCCAATCAGCCCCAGCATTTT
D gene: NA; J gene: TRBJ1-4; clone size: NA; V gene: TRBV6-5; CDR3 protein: CASSSPTLGIEKLFF; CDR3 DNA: TGTGCCAGCAGTTCCCCCACTCTCGGGATTGAAAAACTGTTTTTT
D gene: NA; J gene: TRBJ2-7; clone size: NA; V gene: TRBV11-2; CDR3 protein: CASSPRTRLGEQYF; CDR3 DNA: TGTGCCAGCAGCCCACGGACCCGATTGGGGGAGCAGTACTTC
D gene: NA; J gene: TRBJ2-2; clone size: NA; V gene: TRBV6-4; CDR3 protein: CASSDSPQTITGELFF; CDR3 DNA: TGTGCCAGCAGTGACTCCCCACAGACGATCACCGGGGAGCTGTTTTTT
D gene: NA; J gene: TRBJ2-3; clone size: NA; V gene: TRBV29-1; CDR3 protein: CSVRHRVGQDTQYF; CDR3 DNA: TGCAGCGTCAGACACAGGGTGGGTCAGGATACGCAGTATTTT
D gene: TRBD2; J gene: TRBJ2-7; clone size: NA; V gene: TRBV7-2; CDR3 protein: CASSRYFGGRMNEQYF; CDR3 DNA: TGTGCCAGCAGCCGCTACTTTGGCGGGAGGATGAACGAGCAGTACTTC
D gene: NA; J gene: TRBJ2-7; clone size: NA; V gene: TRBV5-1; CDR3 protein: CASSFVPSPSSYEQYF; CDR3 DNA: TGCGCCAGCAGCTTCGTACCCAGCCCCAGCTCCTACGAGCAGTACTTC
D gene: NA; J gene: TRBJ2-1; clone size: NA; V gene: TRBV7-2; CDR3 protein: CASSLPDGEQFF; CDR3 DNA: TGTGCCAGCAGCTTACCCGACGGTGAGCAGTTCTTC
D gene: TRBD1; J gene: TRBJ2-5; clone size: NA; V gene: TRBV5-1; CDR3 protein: CASSLSPGQVTETQYF; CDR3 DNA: TGCGCCAGCAGCTTGAGTCCGGGACAGGTTACGGAGACCCAGTACTTC
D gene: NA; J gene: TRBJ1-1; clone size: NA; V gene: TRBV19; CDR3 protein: CASSQGHDAEAFF; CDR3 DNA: TGTGCCAGTAGTCAGGGACATGATGCTGAAGCTTTCTTT
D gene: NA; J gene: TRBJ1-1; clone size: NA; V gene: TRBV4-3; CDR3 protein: CASSQLSPGGRMSTEAFF; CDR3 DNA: TGCGCCAGCAGCCAGCTCTCCCCTGGGGGCAGGATGAGCACTGAAGCTTTCTTT
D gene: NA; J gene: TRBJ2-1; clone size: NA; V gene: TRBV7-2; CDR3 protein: CASSTGPRYNEQFF; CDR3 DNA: TGTGCCAGCAGCACCGGGCCGAGGTACAATGAGCAGTTCTTC
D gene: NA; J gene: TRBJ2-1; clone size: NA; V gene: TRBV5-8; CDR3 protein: CASSLVGDTPPPPSYNEQFF; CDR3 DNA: TGTGCCAGCAGCTTGGTCGGGGACACACCTCCGCCCCCCTCCTACAATGAGCAGTTCTTC